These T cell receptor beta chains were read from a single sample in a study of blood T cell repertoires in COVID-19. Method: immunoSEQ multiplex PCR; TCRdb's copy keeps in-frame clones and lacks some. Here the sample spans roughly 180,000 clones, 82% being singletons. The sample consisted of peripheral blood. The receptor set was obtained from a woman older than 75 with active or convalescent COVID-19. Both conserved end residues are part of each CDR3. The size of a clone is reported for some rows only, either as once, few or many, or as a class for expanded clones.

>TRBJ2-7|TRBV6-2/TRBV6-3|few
CASSRRQGAYEQYF
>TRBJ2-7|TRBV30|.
CACSESSYEQYF
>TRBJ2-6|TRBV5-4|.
CASSLQKTGANVLTF
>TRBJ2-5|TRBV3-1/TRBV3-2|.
CASSQRLAIETQYF
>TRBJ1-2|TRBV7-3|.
CASSSLQGANYGYTF
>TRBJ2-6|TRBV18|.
CASSPLTGQSSGANVLTF
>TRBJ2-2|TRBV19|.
CASSIGGRALAGELFF
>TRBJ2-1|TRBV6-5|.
CASSYDRDYNEQFF
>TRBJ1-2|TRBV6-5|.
CASTWDRGVGGYTF
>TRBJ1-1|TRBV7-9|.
CASSLYPGDEAFF
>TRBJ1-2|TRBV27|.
CASSPRRAYGYTF
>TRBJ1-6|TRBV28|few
CASTPSGRGLFFLHF
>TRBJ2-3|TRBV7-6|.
CASSQPPGTPDTQYF
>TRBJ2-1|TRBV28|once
CASSNIQGANEQFF
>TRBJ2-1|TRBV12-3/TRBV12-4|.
CASKSNPDNEQFF
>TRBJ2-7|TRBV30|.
CACGSGSYEQYF
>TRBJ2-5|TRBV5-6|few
CASSPQGGDYQETQYF
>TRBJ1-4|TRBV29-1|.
CSVPFNEKLFF
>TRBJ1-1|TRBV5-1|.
CASSLVGRMNTEAFF
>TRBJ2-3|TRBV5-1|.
CASSQFGMGQGATDTQYF
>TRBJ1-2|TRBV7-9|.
CASSRTGGDGYTF
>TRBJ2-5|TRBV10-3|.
CAIRGGQETQYF
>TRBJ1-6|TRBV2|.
CASQRSGTPLSSNSPLHF
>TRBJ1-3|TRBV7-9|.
CASSLAFSGGVLGNTIYF
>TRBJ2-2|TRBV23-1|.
CASSRLQGGENTGELFF
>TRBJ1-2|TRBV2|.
CASSEPGYGYTF
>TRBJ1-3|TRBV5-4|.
CASSLHQGPSPTGNTIYF
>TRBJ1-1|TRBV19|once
CASSPGTGGRTEAFF
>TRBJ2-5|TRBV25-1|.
CASSEREGTLYQETQYF
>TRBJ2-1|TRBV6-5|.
CASYLSGRPREQFF
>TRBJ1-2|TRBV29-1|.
CSVEVRRVGREHYGYTF
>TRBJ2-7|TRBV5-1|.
CASSAGAYEQYF
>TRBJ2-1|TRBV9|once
CASSGSGLAGELNEQFF
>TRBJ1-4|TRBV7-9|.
CASSQGGLDEKLFF
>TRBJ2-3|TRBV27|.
CASSFKRANTDTQYF
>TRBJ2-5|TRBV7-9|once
CASSYDSRTQYF
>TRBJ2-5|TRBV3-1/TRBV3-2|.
CASSQGAGVLETQYF
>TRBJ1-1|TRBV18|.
CASSPFGAQGNTEAFF